This note documents a single T cell receptor beta chain sequence. Its antigen is still unknown. This entry comes from a study of T-cell memory formation after mild COVID-19. Study in general: For the most part, TCR clusters were specific to one donor.

Study-level findings and limits: Chiefly within CM and EM were the contracting CD4+ clones; CD8+ ones were within EMRA.

This CDR3 spans 16 amino acids. The ends lost 0 bases at V and 7 bases at J; junction bases unmatched: 8. Germline lookup yields CDR1 SQVTM and CDR2 ANQGSEA. TCRdb independently ran MiXCR on the 5' RACE reads; one entry per CDR3 protein. This table has tens of thousands of distinct CDR3 sequences, around a quarter appearing once. This chain links TRBV29-1 with TRBJ1-4; TRBD1 aligns across 10 bases. The source of this sequence is a man aged 18 to 30 who had mild COVID-19 (a few samples of this study predate the infection). Cell type and time point are not known. Sequencing was carried out using PBMCs or a T cell subset sorted from them (not recorded which). This chain's CDR3 is CSVEDPRDRGSEKLFF. CDR3 nucleotides: TGCAGCGTTGAAGATCCCCGGGACAGGGGAAGTGAAAAACTGTTTTTT.